This T cell receptor beta chain was recorded in a study of T cell clones after liver transplantation. Across the whole study: Three of eight recipients were HCV-positive; others had non-autoimmune, non-viral indications.

This CDR3 region has 16 residues. V dropped 3 bases and J dropped 8 bases, with 19 bases sitting between them. Germline lookup yields CDR1 LNHDA and CDR2 SQIVND (reference sequence). The data were produced by immunoSEQ multiplex PCR, yet TCRdb's version contains in-frame clones alone and is incomplete. The table shows 45,000 to 60,000 clones, with roughly 71% occurring only once. The sample here was CD4+ T cells from blood, taken at the 22-month timepoint. The J gene is TRBJ1-4, the V gene TRBV19; tentative D call: TRBD1 (5 bases). This sequence originates from a human patient who received a liver transplant. The graft donor may be the source of some T cells. The CDR3 sequence: CASSMYGAREGEKLFF. DNA of the CDR3: TGTGCCAGTAGTATGTATGGGGCCCGGGAAGGAGAAAAACTGTTTTTT.